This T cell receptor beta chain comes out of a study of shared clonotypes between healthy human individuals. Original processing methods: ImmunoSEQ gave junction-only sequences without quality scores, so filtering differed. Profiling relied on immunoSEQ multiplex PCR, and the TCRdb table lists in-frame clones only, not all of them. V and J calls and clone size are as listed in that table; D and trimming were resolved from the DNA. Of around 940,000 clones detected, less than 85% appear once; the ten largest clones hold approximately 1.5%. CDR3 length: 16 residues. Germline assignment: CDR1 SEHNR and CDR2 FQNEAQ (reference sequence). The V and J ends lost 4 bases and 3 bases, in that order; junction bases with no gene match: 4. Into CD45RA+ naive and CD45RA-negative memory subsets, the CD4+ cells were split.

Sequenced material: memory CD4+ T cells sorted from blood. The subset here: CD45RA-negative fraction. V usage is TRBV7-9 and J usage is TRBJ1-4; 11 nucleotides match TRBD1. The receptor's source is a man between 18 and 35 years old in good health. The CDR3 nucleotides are TGTGCCAGCAGCTCTAGGACAGGGGGCGCTAATGAAAAACTGTTTTTT. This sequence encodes CASSSRTGGANEKLFF.